This TCR beta chain was profiled in a study of T cells in Graves' hyperthyroidism and ophthalmopathy. Study-level background: Peripheral blood samples were taken at initial diagnosis, prior to any treatment.

General observations from the study: Blood samples included most of the expanded thyroid clonotypes exceeding 0.001.

TCR beta CDR3 sequences were amplified from RNA transcripts. Researchers ran a first-round RT-PCR on the TCR CDR3 using the HTBI primer set. TCRdb redid the calling of the multiplex PCR reads with MiXCR, one entry per CDR3 protein. Of 550,000 to 650,000 distinct CDR3 sequences listed, about 15% are singletons. On this clonotype itself: Its antigen is not identified.

Germline V CDR1 and CDR2: LNHDA, SQIVND (reference sequence). This CDR3 is 13 amino acids long. Between the trimmed V and J ends, which lost 6 bases and 5 bases, there was a span of 14 bases. Hyperthyroidism had been newly diagnosed in patients aged 18 to 65, and its duration was under 2 months. Uncontrolled infection, other autoimmune disease, pregnancy or lactation excluded patients. The clonotype originates from a woman in her forties with Graves' hyperthyroidism. Sequences were obtained from blood. This sequence joins TRBV19 and TRBJ2-7, with a possible D match to TRBD2 (6 bases). CDR3 protein: CASSQGLSNEQYF. The CDR3 nucleotides read TGTGCCAGTAGCCAGGGACTCAGCAACGAGCAGTACTTC. The full variable domain, in which reference TRBV19 and TRBJ2-7 provide the parts outside the CDR3, is DGGITQSPKYLFRKEGQNVTLSCEQNLNHDAMYWYRQDPGQGLRLIYYSQIVNDFQKGDIAEGYSVSREKKESFPLTVTSAQKNPTAFYLCASSQGLSNEQYFGPGTRLTVT.